The rows below give T cell receptor beta chains drawn from one sample of a study of OX40 agonist ivuxolimab in advanced cancers. The data were produced by immunoSEQ multiplex PCR, yet TCRdb's version contains in-frame clones alone and is incomplete. In the table there are 60,000 to 70,000 clones, almost 85% of which are singletons. Sequencing used CD4+ or CD8+ T cells sorted from blood, obtained in a trial of the OX40 agonist ivuxolimab. The receptors derive from an adult with an advanced solid tumor such as melanoma, head and neck, liver or kidney cancer. The CDR3 runs from the conserved cysteine through the conserved F or W. The D gene is left open where the match is weak. The size field is filled for only some rows; it gives once, few, many or a size class.

cdr3_aa: CASSPSAGTNEQYF
cdr3_nt: TGTGCCAGCAGCCCGTCGGCAGGGACCAACGAGCAGTACTTC
v_call: TRBV7-3
clone_size: .
j_call: TRBJ2-7
d_call: .

cdr3_aa: CASSPRDRGRGNTIYF
cdr3_nt: TGTGCCAGCTCACCGCGGGACAGGGGGCGCGGAAACACCATATATTTT
v_call: TRBV18
clone_size: .
j_call: TRBJ1-3
d_call: TRBD1

cdr3_aa: CASSDGGTGNGYTF
cdr3_nt: TGCGCCAGCAGTGACGGGGGCACGGGGAATGGCTACACCTTC
v_call: TRBV10-1
clone_size: once
j_call: TRBJ1-2
d_call: .

cdr3_aa: CASIGTGEAFF
cdr3_nt: TGTGCCAGCATCGGGACAGGTGAAGCTTTCTTT
v_call: TRBV2
clone_size: .
j_call: TRBJ1-1
d_call: TRBD1

cdr3_aa: CASKRRVFSNQPQHF
cdr3_nt: TGTGCCAGCAAGAGGAGGGTCTTTAGCAATCAGCCCCAGCATTTT
v_call: TRBV6-5
clone_size: .
j_call: TRBJ1-5
d_call: .

cdr3_aa: CASSPPGVGSYEQYF
cdr3_nt: TGTGCCAGCTCACCGCCGGGGGTGGGGAGCTACGAGCAGTACTTC
v_call: TRBV18
clone_size: once
j_call: TRBJ2-7
d_call: .

cdr3_aa: CAVGGGRHQETQYF
cdr3_nt: TGTGCCGTGGGGGGCGGGAGACACCAAGAGACCCAGTACTTC
v_call: TRBV19
clone_size: .
j_call: TRBJ2-5
d_call: .

cdr3_aa: CASRPLQRGFTQPQHF
cdr3_nt: TGTGCCAGTAGACCCTTGCAGCGGGGGTTTACTCAGCCCCAGCATTTT
v_call: TRBV19
clone_size: .
j_call: TRBJ1-5
d_call: .

cdr3_aa: CASGPVRSRVDGANVLTF
cdr3_nt: TGTGCCAGCGGCCCCGTAAGGAGTAGAGTGGATGGGGCCAACGTCCTGACTTTC
v_call: TRBV2
clone_size: once
j_call: TRBJ2-6
d_call: .

cdr3_aa: CATSEFRNTGELFF
cdr3_nt: TGTGCCACCAGCGAGTTTCGTAACACCGGGGAGCTGTTTTTT
v_call: TRBV15
clone_size: .
j_call: TRBJ2-2
d_call: .

cdr3_aa: CASSEWGRSSEQFF
cdr3_nt: TGTGCCAGCAGTGAATGGGGTAGGAGTAGTGAGCAGTTCTTC
v_call: TRBV25-1
clone_size: .
j_call: TRBJ2-1
d_call: .

cdr3_aa: CAISVGEYSNQPQHF
cdr3_nt: TGTGCCATCAGTGTCGGAGAGTATAGCAATCAGCCCCAGCATTTT
v_call: TRBV6-6
clone_size: once
j_call: TRBJ1-5
d_call: .

cdr3_aa: CASILGQLGNEKLFF
cdr3_nt: TGTGCCAGTATCTTAGGACAGCTAGGTAATGAAAAACTGTTTTTT
v_call: TRBV6-6
clone_size: .
j_call: TRBJ1-4
d_call: .

cdr3_aa: CASSFRYYEQYF
cdr3_nt: TGTGCCAGCAGCTTTAGATACTACGAGCAGTACTTC
v_call: TRBV7-9
clone_size: .
j_call: TRBJ2-7
d_call: .

cdr3_aa: CASSQDSSGGPWRLFF
cdr3_nt: TGTGCCAGCAGCCAAGATAGTAGCGGGGGGCCCTGGAGGCTGTTTTTT
v_call: TRBV4-2
clone_size: few
j_call: TRBJ2-2
d_call: TRBD2

cdr3_aa: CASSERLVQETQYF
cdr3_nt: TGTGCCAGCAGCGAACGACTAGTACAAGAGACCCAGTACTTC
v_call: TRBV2
clone_size: .
j_call: TRBJ2-5
d_call: .

cdr3_aa: CASSYSDSAKETQYF
cdr3_nt: TGTGCCAGCAGTTACTCGGATAGCGCTAAGGAGACCCAGTACTTC
v_call: TRBV6-5
clone_size: medium-sized
j_call: TRBJ2-5
d_call: .

cdr3_aa: CASSQDSNRYTEAFF
cdr3_nt: TGCGCCAGCAGCCAAGATAGCAACAGATACACTGAAGCTTTCTTT
v_call: TRBV4-1
clone_size: .
j_call: TRBJ1-1
d_call: .

cdr3_aa: CASSQGRTNTEAFF
cdr3_nt: TGCGCCAGCAGCCAAGGACGGACCAACACTGAAGCTTTCTTT
v_call: TRBV4-1
clone_size: once
j_call: TRBJ1-1
d_call: .

cdr3_aa: CASSEWIAEQFF
cdr3_nt: TGTGCCAGCAGTGAATGGATCGCGGAGCAGTTCTTC
v_call: TRBV6-1
clone_size: .
j_call: TRBJ2-1
d_call: .

cdr3_aa: CASSSGLAGEQFF
cdr3_nt: TGTGCCAGTAGTAGCGGACTAGCGGGGGAGCAGTTCTTC
v_call: TRBV19
clone_size: .
j_call: TRBJ2-1
d_call: TRBD2

cdr3_aa: CASKRGGYTGELFF
cdr3_nt: TGTGCCAGCAAGCGGGGGGGCTACACCGGGGAGCTGTTTTTT
v_call: TRBV14
clone_size: .
j_call: TRBJ2-2
d_call: TRBD2

cdr3_aa: CAWSRVGTDTQYF
cdr3_nt: TGTGCCTGGAGCAGGGTAGGGACAGATACGCAGTATTTT
v_call: TRBV30
clone_size: .
j_call: TRBJ2-3
d_call: .

cdr3_aa: CASSQDPPGTVRDTQYF
cdr3_nt: TGCGCCAGCAGCCAAGATCCCCCTGGGACAGTAAGGGATACGCAGTATTTT
v_call: TRBV4-3
clone_size: .
j_call: TRBJ2-3
d_call: TRBD1

cdr3_aa: CASSLAETILGNTIYF
cdr3_nt: TGCGCCAGCAGCTTGGCCGAGACAATTCTAGGAAACACCATATATTTT
v_call: TRBV5-1
clone_size: .
j_call: TRBJ1-3
d_call: .

cdr3_aa: CASSSLGTSEDEQYF
cdr3_nt: TGCGCCAGCAGCTCCCTCGGGACTAGCGAAGACGAGCAGTACTTC
v_call: TRBV5-1
clone_size: few
j_call: TRBJ2-7
d_call: TRBD2

cdr3_aa: CSVRYHKTGLNYGYTF
cdr3_nt: TGCAGCGTTCGATATCATAAGACAGGCCTAAACTATGGCTACACCTTC
v_call: TRBV29-1
clone_size: .
j_call: TRBJ1-2
d_call: .

cdr3_aa: CASSIAGRGELFF
cdr3_nt: TGTGCCAGCAGTATAGCGGGGCGCGGGGAGCTGTTTTTT
v_call: TRBV11-2
clone_size: .
j_call: TRBJ2-2
d_call: TRBD2

cdr3_aa: CASSRGGGLSGNTIYF
cdr3_nt: TGCGCCAGCAGCCGGGGTGGGGGACTCTCTGGAAACACCATATATTTT
v_call: TRBV5-1
clone_size: .
j_call: TRBJ1-3
d_call: .

cdr3_aa: CASSVQGNTNEKLFF
cdr3_nt: TGTGCCAGCAGTGTCCAGGGCAACACTAATGAAAAACTGTTTTTT
v_call: TRBV2
clone_size: .
j_call: TRBJ1-4
d_call: .

cdr3_aa: CASRDRNYNYGYTF
cdr3_nt: TGTGCCAGCCGAGACAGGAACTATAACTATGGCTACACCTTC
v_call: TRBV6-6
clone_size: .
j_call: TRBJ1-2
d_call: .

cdr3_aa: CASSGGTSGANVLTF
cdr3_nt: TGTGCCAGTAGTGGGGGGACGTCTGGGGCCAACGTCCTGACTTTC
v_call: TRBV19
clone_size: few
j_call: TRBJ2-6
d_call: .

cdr3_aa: CASSYGGGNQPQHF
cdr3_nt: TGTGCCAGCAGTTACGGGGGCGGCAATCAGCCCCAGCATTTT
v_call: TRBV6-5
clone_size: .
j_call: TRBJ1-5
d_call: .

cdr3_aa: CASSQTGDAHSTDTQYF
cdr3_nt: TGTGCCAGCAGCCAAACAGGGGACGCCCATAGCACAGATACGCAGTATTTT
v_call: TRBV5-6
clone_size: .
j_call: TRBJ2-3
d_call: TRBD1

cdr3_aa: CASSSPGQGGYEQYF
cdr3_nt: TGTGCCAGCAGTTCACCGGGACAGGGGGGTTACGAGCAGTACTTC
v_call: TRBV6-5
clone_size: .
j_call: TRBJ2-7
d_call: TRBD1

cdr3_aa: CASSDYALGDTEAFF
cdr3_nt: TGCGCCAGCAGTGATTACGCGCTGGGGGACACTGAAGCTTTCTTT
v_call: TRBV10-1
clone_size: .
j_call: TRBJ1-1
d_call: .

cdr3_aa: CASSGINTEAFF
cdr3_nt: TGCGCCAGCAGTGGGATCAACACTGAAGCTTTCTTT
v_call: TRBV10-1
clone_size: .
j_call: TRBJ1-1
d_call: .

cdr3_aa: CAISARQTTNEKLFF
cdr3_nt: TGTGCCATCAGTGCCCGACAGACAACTAATGAAAAACTGTTTTTT
v_call: TRBV10-3
clone_size: .
j_call: TRBJ1-4
d_call: .